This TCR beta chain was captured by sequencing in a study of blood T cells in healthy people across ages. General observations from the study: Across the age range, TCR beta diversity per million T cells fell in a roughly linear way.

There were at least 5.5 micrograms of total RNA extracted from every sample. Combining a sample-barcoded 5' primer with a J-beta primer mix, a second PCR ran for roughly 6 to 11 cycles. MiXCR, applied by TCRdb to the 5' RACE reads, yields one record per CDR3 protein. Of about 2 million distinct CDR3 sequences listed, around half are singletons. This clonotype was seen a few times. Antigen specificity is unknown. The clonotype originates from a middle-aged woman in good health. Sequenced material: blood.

The CDR3: CATGGSGGDSYNEQFF. Written as DNA, the CDR3 is TGTGCCACAGGAGGTAGCGGGGGCGATTCCTACAATGAGCAGTTCTTC. This chain uses TRBV24-1 with TRBJ2-1, with 9 bases matching TRBD2. Germline values: CDR1 KGHDR, CDR2 SFDVKD. After removal of 10 bases from V and 1 base from J, the junction contained 10 bases not matched to a gene. The CDR3 totals 16 residues.